These 18 T cell receptor beta chains originate from one sample sequenced in a study of blood T cell repertoires in COVID-19. Sequencing used immunoSEQ multiplex PCR; TCRdb keeps in-frame clones, though not all of them. The table shows around 80,000 clones, with roughly 80% occurring only once. The sample consisted of peripheral blood. The source is a woman aged 80 or over with active or convalescent COVID-19.

This rearrangement joins TRBV9 to TRBJ2-1; 9 bases fit TRBD2. The CDR3 contains 16 residues. CDR1 and CDR2 from the germline V gene are SGDLS and YYNGEE. V was clipped by 0 bases and J by 6 bases; unmatched bases: 7. CDR3 sequence: CASSVAASGVSNEQFF. CDR3 DNA: TGTGCCAGCAGCGTAGCGGCTAGCGGGGTGTCCAATGAGCAGTTCTTC.

The V gene is TRBV6-1, the J gene TRBJ2-5; 9 bases are a match to TRBD1. The CDR3 consists of 14 residues. Per the germline V gene, CDR1 is MNHNS and CDR2 is SASEGT. V gave up 6 bases and J gave up 4 bases; unmatched junction bases: 6. The CDR3: CASRLGQGRETQYF. The CDR3, as DNA: TGTGCCAGCAGGCTAGGACAGGGGAGAGAGACCCAGTACTTC.

This clone was recorded only once. The CDR3 region is CATSRGPGQGAGNQPQHF. As DNA, the CDR3 is TGTGCCACCAGCAGAGGTCCGGGACAGGGGGCTGGGAATCAGCCCCAGCATTTT. This chain joins TRBV15 and TRBJ1-5; 12 nucleotides line up with TRBD1. After removal of 1 base from V and 4 bases from J, the junction contained 8 bases not matched to a gene. CDR3 length: 18 amino acids. Germline V lookup: CDR1 LNHNV, CDR2 YYDKDF (reference sequence).

The genes are TRBV3-1 (or the pseudogene TRBV3-2) and TRBJ2-3; 12 bases fit TRBD2. The CDR3 is 15 amino acids. Germline CDR1 is LGHDT and CDR2 is YNNKEL (reference sequence). Trimming removed 3 bases from V and 8 bases from J; junction bases left unmatched: 6. The CDR3 spells CASSQASGGARTQYF. The CDR3 nucleotides read TGTGCCAGCAGCCAGGCTAGCGGGGGGGCCCGTACGCAGTATTTT.

This clone was observed once. V usage is TRBV5-1 and J usage is TRBJ1-6; TRBD1 aligns across 9 bases. The V and J ends lost 6 bases and 9 bases, in that order; junction bases with no gene match: 7. The CDR3 sequence is 14 residues long. Germline values: CDR1 SGHRS, CDR2 YFSETQ. CDR3 sequence: CASKPGTGISPLHF. CDR3 nucleotides: TGCGCCAGCAAGCCCGGGACAGGGATTTCACCCCTCCACTTT.

This clone was counted once. The chain carries TRBV11-3 and TRBJ2-5; TRBD2 agrees at 9 bases. The CDR3 loop spans 14 amino acids. The germline V gene encodes CDR1 SGHNT and CDR2 YENEEA. With V trimmed by 2 bases and J by 3 bases, 1 base remained unmatched. In DNA form, the CDR3 reads TGTGCCAGCAGCTTAAGCGGGAGGAAAGAGACCCAGTACTTC. It encodes CASSLSGRKETQYF. Looking up the rest from reference TRBV11-3 and TRBJ2-5 gives the full variable domain: EAGVVQSPRYKIIEKKQPVAFWCNPISGHNTLYWYLQNLGQGPELLIRYENEEAVDDSQLPKDRFSAERLKGVDSTLKIQPAELGDSAVYLCASSLSGRKETQYFGPGTRLLVL.

The chain uses TRBV6-2 or TRBV6-3 and TRBJ2-3, with 7 positions matching TRBD2. With V trimmed by 3 bases and J by 3 bases, 6 bases remained unmatched. The germline gives CDR1 MNHEY, CDR2 SVGEGT. This CDR3 spans 15 amino acids. This chain's CDR3 is CASSYVQGGTDTQYF. The CDR3 coding sequence is TGTGCCAGCAGTTATGTCCAGGGAGGGACAGATACGCAGTATTTT.

A single count supports this clone. The chain recombines TRBV4-1 with TRBJ2-5, with D possibly matching TRBD1 (5 bases). Trimming took 0 bases from V and 1 from J, leaving 12 bases between them. Germline CDR1 and CDR2: MGHRA and YSYEKL. The length of the CDR3 is 16 residues. This chain's CDR3 is CASSQDRQGLQETQYF. For the CDR3, the DNA is TGCGCCAGCAGCCAAGATCGTCAGGGCCTCCAAGAGACCCAGTACTTC.

This clone is a singleton in its sample. The rearrangement links TRBV7-2 to TRBJ1-2; possibly TRBD1 for D (6 bases). This CDR3 contains 14 residues. Trimming removed 1 base at V and 7 bases at J, with 13 bases between. Germline values: CDR1 SGHTA, CDR2 FQGNSA. The CDR3 is CASSLGGGGGGYTF. As DNA, the CDR3 is TGTGCCAGCAGCTTAGGAGGGGGTGGAGGTGGCTACACCTTC.

This clone turned up a few times. The V gene is TRBV18, the J gene TRBJ1-1; D remains ambiguous. There are 13 residues in the CDR3. Trimming took off 3 bases at V and 0 bases at J, with 5 bases between the two ends. Germline CDR1 and CDR2: KGHSH and LQKENI. The CDR3, as DNA: TGTGCCAGCTCACCTCGTGTGAACACTGAAGCTTTCTTT. This encodes CASSPRVNTEAFF.

CDR3: CASSYGRYEQYF. The CDR3 DNA follows: TGTGCCAGCAGTTATGGCCGCTACGAGCAGTACTTC. This chain connects TRBV6-6 to TRBJ2-7, with D hard to call. Germline values: CDR1 MNHNY, CDR2 SVGAGI (reference sequence). V lost 3 bases to trimming and J lost 3 bases, with 6 bases between them. The CDR3 covers 12 residues.

This clone is medium-sized within its sample. The V and J genes are TRBV30 and TRBJ2-1, with 11 positions matching TRBD2. Trimming at V came to 1 base and at J to 6 bases, leaving 2 bases not matched to a gene. The germline gives CDR1 GTSNPN, CDR2 SVGIG (reference sequence). The CDR3 spans 14 residues. The CDR3 here is CAWSELAGANEQFF. CDR3 sequence (DNA): TGTGCCTGGAGTGAACTAGCGGGAGCCAATGAGCAGTTCTTC. Combining the CDR3 with reference TRBV30 and TRBJ2-1 gives the whole variable domain SQTIHQWPATLVQPVGSPLSLECTVEGTSNPNLYWYRQAAGRGLQLLFYSVGIGQISSEVPQNLSASRPQDRQFILSSKKLLLSDSGFYLCAWSELAGANEQFFGPGTRLTVL.

In nucleotides, the CDR3 is TGTGCCAGCACCCCAGTGGTAGCCTCAGAGCCCCAGCATTTT. As protein: CASTPVVASEPQHF. This rearrangement joins TRBV6-5 to TRBJ1-5; D call uncertain. V was shortened by 7 bases and J by 8 bases, with 18 bases between the two germline ends. CDR3 length equals 14 residues. Looked up from germline, CDR1 is MNHEY and CDR2 is SVGAGI.

This chain links TRBV27 with TRBJ1-5; 7 nucleotides agree with TRBD1. V lost 5 bases to trimming and J lost 0 bases; unmatched junction nucleotides: 7. CDR1 and CDR2 (germline): MNHEY, SMNVEV (reference sequence). This CDR3 is 16 amino acids long. This CDR3 reads CASSAIRQGSNQPQHF. The DNA of the CDR3 is TGTGCCAGCAGTGCAATCCGACAGGGTAGCAATCAGCCCCAGCATTTT.

The chain is built from TRBV6-2 or TRBV6-3 and TRBJ1-4, with D possibly matching TRBD1 (6 bases). V gave up 5 bases and J gave up 10 bases, with 14 bases separating them. The CDR3 length is 13 residues. Looked up from germline, CDR1 is MNHEY and CDR2 is SVGEGT. DNA of the CDR3: TGTGCCAGCAGTCCCGGGACAAACAGAAAACTGTTTTTT. Its translation is CASSPGTNRKLFF.

The V call is TRBV6-6, the J call TRBJ2-7, with 9 bases fitting TRBD2. V was pared by 7 bases and J by 2 bases, with 9 bases of the junction left unmatched. This CDR3 spans 15 amino acids. Per germline, CDR1 MNHNY and CDR2 SVGAGI (reference sequence). The CDR3 nucleotides are TGTGCCAGCACCTCGACTAGCGGTATAGCCTACGAGCAGTACTTC. Its protein is CASTSTSGIAYEQYF.

There are many counts of this clone. V usage is TRBV7-9 and J usage is TRBJ2-3; TRBD2 aligns across 12 bases. Germline V gene sequence: CDR1 SEHNR, CDR2 FQNEAQ (reference sequence). CDR3 length: 17 residues. V lost 5 bases, J lost 1 base, and 7 bases stayed unmatched. CDR3 bases: TGTGCCAGCAGCCCTGTACGACTAGCGGGGGGCACAGATACGCAGTATTTT. Protein: CASSPVRLAGGTDTQYF.

The chain couples TRBV4-2 to TRBJ2-2; 8 nucleotides align to TRBD2. V shed 2 bases and J 7 bases; nucleotides not matched to a gene: 9. Germline CDR1 reads LGHNA; CDR2 reads YNFKEQ. The CDR3 loop spans 16 amino acids. The CDR3 DNA is TGTGCCAGCAGCCAAACTACGGGGGGGTCGAGCGGGGAGCTGTTTTTT. This encodes CASSQTTGGSSGELFF.